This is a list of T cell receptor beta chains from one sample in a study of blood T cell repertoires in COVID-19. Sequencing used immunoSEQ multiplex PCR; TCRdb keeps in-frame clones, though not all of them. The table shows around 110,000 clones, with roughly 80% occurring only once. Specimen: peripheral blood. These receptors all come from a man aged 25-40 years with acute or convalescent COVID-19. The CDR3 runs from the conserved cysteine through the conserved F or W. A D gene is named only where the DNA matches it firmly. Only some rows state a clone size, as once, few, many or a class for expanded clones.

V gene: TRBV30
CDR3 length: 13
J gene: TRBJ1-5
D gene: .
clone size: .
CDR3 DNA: TGTGCCTGGAGTGATGGGCTGGGTCAGCCCCAGCATTTT
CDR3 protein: CAWSDGLGQPQHF

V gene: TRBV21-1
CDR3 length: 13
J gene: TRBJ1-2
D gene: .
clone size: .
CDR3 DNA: TGTGCCAGCATTTTAGACAGGGGTGGTGGCTACACCTTC
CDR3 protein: CASILDRGGGYTF

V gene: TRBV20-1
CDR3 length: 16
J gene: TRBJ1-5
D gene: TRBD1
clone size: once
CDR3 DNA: TGCAGTGCTAGTATGGGACAGGGGGGAGGTTATCAGCCCCAGCATTTT
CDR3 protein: CSASMGQGGGYQPQHF

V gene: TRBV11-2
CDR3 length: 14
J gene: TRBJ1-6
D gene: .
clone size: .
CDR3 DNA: TGTGCCAGCAGCTTAGATCAACAGGTGGCACCCCTCCACTTT
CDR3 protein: CASSLDQQVAPLHF

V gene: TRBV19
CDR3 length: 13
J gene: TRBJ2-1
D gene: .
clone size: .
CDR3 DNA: TGTGCCAGCAGAGGCCTAGCGAGGAATGAGCAGTTCTTC
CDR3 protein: CASRGLARNEQFF

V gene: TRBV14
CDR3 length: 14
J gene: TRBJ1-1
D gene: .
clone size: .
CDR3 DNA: TGTGCCAGCAGCCAAGCGGGGTTTTACACTGAAGCTTTCTTT
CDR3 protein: CASSQAGFYTEAFF

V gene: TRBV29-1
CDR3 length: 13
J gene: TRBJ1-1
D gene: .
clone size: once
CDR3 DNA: TGCAGCGCCTCCACAGGGAGGAACACTGAAGCTTTCTTT
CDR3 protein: CSASTGRNTEAFF

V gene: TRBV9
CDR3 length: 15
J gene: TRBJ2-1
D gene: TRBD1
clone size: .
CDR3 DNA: TGTGCCAGCGGAACCGGGACAGGGGTGACGGGTGAGCAGTTCTTC
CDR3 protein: CASGTGTGVTGEQFF

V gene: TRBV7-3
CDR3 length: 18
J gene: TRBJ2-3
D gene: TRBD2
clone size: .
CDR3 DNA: TGTGCCAGCAGCCCGGGACTAGCGGGGGGGCAGGGCACAGATACGCAGTATTTT
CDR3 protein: CASSPGLAGGQGTDTQYF

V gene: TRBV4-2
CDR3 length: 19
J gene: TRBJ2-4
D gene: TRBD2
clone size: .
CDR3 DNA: TGTGCCAGCAGCCAACGTCGACTAGCGGGAAGGGGTGCCAAAAACATTCAGTACTTC
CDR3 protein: CASSQRRLAGRGAKNIQYF

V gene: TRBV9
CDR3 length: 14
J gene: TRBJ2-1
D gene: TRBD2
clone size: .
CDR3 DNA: TGTGCCAGCAGCACTAGCGGGGGATACAATGAGCAGTTCTTC
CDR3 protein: CASSTSGGYNEQFF

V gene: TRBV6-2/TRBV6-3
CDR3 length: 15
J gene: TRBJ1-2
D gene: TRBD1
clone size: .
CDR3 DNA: TGTGCCAGCAGCGACCGGGACAGGAGTTCCTATGGCTACACCTTC
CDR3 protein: CASSDRDRSSYGYTF

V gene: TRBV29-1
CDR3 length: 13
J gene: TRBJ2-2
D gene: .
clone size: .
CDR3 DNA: TGCAGCGTAAACAGGGGGGGCACCGGGGAGCTGTTTTTT
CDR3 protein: CSVNRGGTGELFF

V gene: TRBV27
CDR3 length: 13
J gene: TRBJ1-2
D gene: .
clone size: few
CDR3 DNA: TGTGCCAGCAGTTTTGGGCAGTACTATGGCTACACCTTC
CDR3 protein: CASSFGQYYGYTF

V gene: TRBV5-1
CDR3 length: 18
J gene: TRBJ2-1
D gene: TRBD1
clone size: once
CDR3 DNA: TGCGCCAGCAGCCTACGACAGGGCATTACGAGCTCCTACAATGAGCAGTTCTTC
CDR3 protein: CASSLRQGITSSYNEQFF

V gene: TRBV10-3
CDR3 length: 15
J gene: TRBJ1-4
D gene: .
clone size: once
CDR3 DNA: TGTGCCATCAGTCTCAACCGGGAACCGAATGAAAAACTGTTTTTT
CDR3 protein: CAISLNREPNEKLFF

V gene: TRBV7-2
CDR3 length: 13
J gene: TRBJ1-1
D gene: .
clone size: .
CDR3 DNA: TGTGCCAGCAGCGAACAGGGAGGGACTGAAGCTTTCTTT
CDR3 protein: CASSEQGGTEAFF

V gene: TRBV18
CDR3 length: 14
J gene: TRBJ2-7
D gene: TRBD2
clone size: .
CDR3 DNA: TGTGCCAGCTCACCTAGCGGGGGGCCCTACGAGCAGTACTTC
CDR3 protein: CASSPSGGPYEQYF

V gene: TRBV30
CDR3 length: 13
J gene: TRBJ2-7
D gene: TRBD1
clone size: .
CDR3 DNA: TGTGCCTGGAGTACACAGGGGGATGGCGAGCAGTACTTC
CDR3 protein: CAWSTQGDGEQYF

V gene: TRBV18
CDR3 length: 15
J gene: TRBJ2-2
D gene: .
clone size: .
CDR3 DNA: TGTGCCAGCTCACCATCTTCTATTGACACCGGGGAGCTGTTTTTT
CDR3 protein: CASSPSSIDTGELFF

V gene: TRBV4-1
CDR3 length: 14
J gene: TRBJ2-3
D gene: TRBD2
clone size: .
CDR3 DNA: TGCGCCAGCAGCCAAGCAGCGGGGGGAGATACGCAGTATTTT
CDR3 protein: CASSQAAGGDTQYF

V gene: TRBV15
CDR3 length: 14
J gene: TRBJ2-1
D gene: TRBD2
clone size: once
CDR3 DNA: TGTGCCACCAGCTATAGACGGGAGGGCGGTGAGCAGTTCTTC
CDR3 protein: CATSYRREGGEQFF

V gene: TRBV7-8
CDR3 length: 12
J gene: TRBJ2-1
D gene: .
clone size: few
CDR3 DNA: TGTGCCAGCAGCTTAGCGCGGATGGGGCAGTTCTTC
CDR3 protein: CASSLARMGQFF

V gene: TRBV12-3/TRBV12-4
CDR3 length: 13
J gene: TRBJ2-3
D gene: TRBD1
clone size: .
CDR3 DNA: TGTGCCAGCAGTACAGGGGTGGCAGATACGCAGTATTTT
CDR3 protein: CASSTGVADTQYF

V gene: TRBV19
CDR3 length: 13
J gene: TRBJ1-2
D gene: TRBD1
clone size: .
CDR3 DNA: TGTGCCAGTAGTCGACAGGGGGTCATCGGCTACACCTTC
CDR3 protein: CASSRQGVIGYTF

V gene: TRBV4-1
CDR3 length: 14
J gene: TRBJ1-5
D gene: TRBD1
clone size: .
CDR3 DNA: TGCGCCAGCAGCCGGACAGGCGAGAATCAGCCCCAGCATTTT
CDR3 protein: CASSRTGENQPQHF

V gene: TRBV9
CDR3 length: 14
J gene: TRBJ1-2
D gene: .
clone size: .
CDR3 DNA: TGTGCCAGCAGCGCTCAGCGGGAAAACTATGGCTACACCTTC
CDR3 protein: CASSAQRENYGYTF

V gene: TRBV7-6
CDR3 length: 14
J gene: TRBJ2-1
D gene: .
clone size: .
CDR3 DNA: TGTGCCAGCAGCAAGGCCCAGAGGGTCAATGAGCAGTTCTTC
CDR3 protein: CASSKAQRVNEQFF

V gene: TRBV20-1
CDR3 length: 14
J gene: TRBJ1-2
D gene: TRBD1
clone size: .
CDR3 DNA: TGCAGTGCTAGTCCCGGGACAGGGATCTATGGCTACACCTTC
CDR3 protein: CSASPGTGIYGYTF

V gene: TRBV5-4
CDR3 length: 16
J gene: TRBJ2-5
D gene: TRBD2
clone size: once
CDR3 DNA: TGTGCCAGCAGCGCCCCCCTGCGGGGGGGCCAAGAGACCCAGTACTTC
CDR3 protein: CASSAPLRGGQETQYF

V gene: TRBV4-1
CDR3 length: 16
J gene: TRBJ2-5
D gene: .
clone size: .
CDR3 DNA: TGCGCCAGCAGCCAAGGGGGGTCGCGGGGCAAAGAGACCCAGTACTTC
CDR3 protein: CASSQGGSRGKETQYF

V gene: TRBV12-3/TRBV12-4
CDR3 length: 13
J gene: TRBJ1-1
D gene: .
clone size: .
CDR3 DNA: TGTGCCAGCAGTTTGGGGGGAAACACTGAAGCTTTCTTT
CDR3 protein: CASSLGGNTEAFF

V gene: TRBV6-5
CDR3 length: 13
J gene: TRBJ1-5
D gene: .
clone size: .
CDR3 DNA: TGTGCCAGCAGTTACACATTCAATCAGCCCCAGCATTTT
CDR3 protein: CASSYTFNQPQHF

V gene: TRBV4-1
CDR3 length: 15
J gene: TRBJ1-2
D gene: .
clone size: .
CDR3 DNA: TGCGCCAGCAGCCTACAGCGGATTGGGAACTATGGCTACACCTTC
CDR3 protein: CASSLQRIGNYGYTF

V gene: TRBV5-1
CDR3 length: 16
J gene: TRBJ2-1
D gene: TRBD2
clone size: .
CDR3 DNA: TGCGCCAGCAGCTGGGGACTAGCGGAGTCCTACAATGAGCAGTTCTTC
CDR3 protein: CASSWGLAESYNEQFF

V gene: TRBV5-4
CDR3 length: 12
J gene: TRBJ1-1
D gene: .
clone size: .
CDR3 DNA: TGTGCCAGCAGCCCAGAGAACACTGAAGCTTTCTTT
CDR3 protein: CASSPENTEAFF

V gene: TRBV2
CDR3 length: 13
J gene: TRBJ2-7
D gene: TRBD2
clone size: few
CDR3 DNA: TGTGCCAGCAGGGGACTAGCGGGGACATTCAGTACGTTC
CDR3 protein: CASRGLAGTFSTF

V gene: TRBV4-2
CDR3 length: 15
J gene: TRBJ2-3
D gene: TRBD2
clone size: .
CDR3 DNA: TGTGCCAGCAGCCCTACTAGCGCCCGAACAGATACGCAGTATTTT
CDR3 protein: CASSPTSARTDTQYF

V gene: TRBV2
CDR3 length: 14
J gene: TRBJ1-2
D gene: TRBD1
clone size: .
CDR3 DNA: TGTGCCAGCATGGGGGACAGGATCTCCTATGGCTACACCTTC
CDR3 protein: CASMGDRISYGYTF

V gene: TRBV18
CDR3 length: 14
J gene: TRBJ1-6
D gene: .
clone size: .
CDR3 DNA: TGTGCCAGCTCAGGCGGGACCACGAATTCACCCCTCCACTTT
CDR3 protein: CASSGGTTNSPLHF

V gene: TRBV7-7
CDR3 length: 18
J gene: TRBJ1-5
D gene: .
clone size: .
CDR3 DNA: TGTGCTAGCAGCTCGCCCCGACCCCCCAACAGGGTAAGTCAGCCCCAGCATTTT
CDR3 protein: CASSSPRPPNRVSQPQHF

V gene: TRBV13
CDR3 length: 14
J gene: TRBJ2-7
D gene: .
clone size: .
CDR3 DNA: TGTGCCAGCAGCCACACAGGGAGCCCCTACGAGCAGTACTTC
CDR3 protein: CASSHTGSPYEQYF

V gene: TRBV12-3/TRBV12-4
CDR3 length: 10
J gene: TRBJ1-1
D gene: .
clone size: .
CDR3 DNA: TGTGCCAGCAGTTTACGTCGAGCTTTCTTT
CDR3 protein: CASSLRRAFF

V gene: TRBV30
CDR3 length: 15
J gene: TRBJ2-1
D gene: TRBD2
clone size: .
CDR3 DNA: TGTGCCTGGAGTATCGGACTAGCGGGGCTCAATGAGCAGTTCTTC
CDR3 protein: CAWSIGLAGLNEQFF

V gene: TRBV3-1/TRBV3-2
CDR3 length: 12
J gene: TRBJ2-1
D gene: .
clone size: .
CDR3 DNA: TGTGCCAGCAGCCGCAACCGGGATGAGCAGTTCTTC
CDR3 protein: CASSRNRDEQFF

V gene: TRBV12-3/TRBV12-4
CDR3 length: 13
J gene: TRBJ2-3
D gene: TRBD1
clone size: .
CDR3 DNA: TGTGCCAGCCAACCGGGACAGGGGGATACGCAGTATTTT
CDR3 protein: CASQPGQGDTQYF

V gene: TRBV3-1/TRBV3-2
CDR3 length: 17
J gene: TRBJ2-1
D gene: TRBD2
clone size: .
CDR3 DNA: TGTGCCAGCAGCCAACCGGAGCGGGAGGACCGATTTGGTGAGCAGTTCTTC
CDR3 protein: CASSQPEREDRFGEQFF

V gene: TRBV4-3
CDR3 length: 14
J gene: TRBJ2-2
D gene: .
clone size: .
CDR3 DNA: TGCGCCAGCAGCCAAGGCAGGGGCACCGGGGAGCTGTTTTTT
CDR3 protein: CASSQGRGTGELFF

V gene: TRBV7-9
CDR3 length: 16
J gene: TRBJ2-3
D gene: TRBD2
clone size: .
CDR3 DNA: TGTGCCAGCAGCTTAGACCTAGCGGGAGAAGGTGGTACGCAGTATTTT
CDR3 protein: CASSLDLAGEGGTQYF

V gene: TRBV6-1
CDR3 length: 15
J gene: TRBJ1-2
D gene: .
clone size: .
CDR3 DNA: TGTGCCAGCAGTGAAGCTGGGGGGGCAATCTATGGCTACACCTTC
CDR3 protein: CASSEAGGAIYGYTF

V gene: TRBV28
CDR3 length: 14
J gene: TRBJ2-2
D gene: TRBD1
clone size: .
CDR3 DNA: TGTGCCAGCAGGGGACAGGTAGTGGCCGGGGAGCTGTTTTTT
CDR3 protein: CASRGQVVAGELFF